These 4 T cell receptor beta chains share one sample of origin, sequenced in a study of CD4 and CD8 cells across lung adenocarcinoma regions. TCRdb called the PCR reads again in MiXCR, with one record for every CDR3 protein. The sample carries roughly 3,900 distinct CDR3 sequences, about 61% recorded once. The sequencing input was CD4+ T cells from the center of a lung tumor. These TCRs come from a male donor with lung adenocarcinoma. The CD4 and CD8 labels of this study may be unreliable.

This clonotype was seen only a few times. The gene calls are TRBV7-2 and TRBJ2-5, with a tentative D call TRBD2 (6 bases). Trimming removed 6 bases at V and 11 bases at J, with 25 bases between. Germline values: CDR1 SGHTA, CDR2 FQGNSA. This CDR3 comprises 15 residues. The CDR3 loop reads CASRTTGTSYNEQYF. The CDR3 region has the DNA TGTGCCAGCAGAACAACCGGGACTTCCTACAATGAGCAGTACTTC.

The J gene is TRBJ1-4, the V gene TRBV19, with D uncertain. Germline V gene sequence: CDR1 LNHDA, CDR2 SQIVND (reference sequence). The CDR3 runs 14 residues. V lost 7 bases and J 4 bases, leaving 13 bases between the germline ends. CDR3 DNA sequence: TGTGCCAGTACCCCATTCGGTTTTAATGAAAAACTGTTTTTT. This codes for CASTPFGFNEKLFF.

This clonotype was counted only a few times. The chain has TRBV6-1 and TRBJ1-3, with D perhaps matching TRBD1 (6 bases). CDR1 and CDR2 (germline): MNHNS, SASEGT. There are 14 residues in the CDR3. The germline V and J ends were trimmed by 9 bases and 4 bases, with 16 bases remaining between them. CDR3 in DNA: TGTGCCAGTGGGACACTTCGGCAGGGAAACACCATATATTTT. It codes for CASGTLRQGNTIYF.

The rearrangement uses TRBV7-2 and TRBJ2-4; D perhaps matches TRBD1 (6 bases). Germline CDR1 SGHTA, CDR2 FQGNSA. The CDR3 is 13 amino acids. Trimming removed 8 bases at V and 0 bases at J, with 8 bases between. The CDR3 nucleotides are TGTGCCAGCGGGGGCGGAGCCAAAAACATTCAGTACTTC. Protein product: CASGGGAKNIQYF.